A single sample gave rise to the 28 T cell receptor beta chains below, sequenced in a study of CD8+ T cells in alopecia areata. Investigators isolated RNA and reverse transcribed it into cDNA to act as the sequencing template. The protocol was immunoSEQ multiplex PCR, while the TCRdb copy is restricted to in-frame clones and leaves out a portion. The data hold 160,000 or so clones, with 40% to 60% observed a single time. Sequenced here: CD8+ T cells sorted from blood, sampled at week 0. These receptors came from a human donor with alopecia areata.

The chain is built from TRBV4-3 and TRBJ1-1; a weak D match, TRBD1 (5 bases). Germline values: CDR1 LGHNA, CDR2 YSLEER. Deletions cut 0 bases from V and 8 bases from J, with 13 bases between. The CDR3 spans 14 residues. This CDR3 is CASSQDPTGGEAFF. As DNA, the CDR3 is TGCGCCAGCAGCCAAGATCCTACTGGGGGGGAAGCTTTCTTT.

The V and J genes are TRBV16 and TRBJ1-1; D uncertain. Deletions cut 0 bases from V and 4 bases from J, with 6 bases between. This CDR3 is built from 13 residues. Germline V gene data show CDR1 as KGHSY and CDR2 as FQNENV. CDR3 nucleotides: TGTGCCAGCAGCCAATCGAGATCCACTGAAGCTTTCTTT. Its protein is CASSQSRSTEAFF.

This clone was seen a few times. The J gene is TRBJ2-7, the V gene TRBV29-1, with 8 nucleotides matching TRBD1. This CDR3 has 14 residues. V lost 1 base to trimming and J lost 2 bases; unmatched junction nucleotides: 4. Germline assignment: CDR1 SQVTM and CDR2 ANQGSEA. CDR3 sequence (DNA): TGCAGCGTTGAAGGGGGACAGGCTCCCTACGAGCAGTACTTC. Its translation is CSVEGGQAPYEQYF.

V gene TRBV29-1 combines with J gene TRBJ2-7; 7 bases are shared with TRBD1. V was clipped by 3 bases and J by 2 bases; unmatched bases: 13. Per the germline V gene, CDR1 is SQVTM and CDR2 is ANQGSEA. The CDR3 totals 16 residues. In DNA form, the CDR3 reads TGCAGCGTTGAGCCCTCAGAACGACAGGGTCCCTACGAGCAGTACTTC. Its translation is CSVEPSERQGPYEQYF.

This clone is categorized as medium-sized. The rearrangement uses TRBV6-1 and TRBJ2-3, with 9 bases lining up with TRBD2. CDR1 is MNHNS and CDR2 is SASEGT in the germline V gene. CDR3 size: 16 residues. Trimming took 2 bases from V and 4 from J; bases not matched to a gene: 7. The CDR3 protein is CASSEPLAGNPDTQYF. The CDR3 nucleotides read TGTGCCAGCAGTGAACCCCTAGCGGGGAATCCAGATACGCAGTATTTT.

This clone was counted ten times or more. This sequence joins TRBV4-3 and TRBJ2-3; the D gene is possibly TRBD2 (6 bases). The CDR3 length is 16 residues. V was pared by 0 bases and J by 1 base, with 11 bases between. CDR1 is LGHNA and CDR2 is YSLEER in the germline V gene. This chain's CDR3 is CASSQDGTGGTDTQYF. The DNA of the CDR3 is TGCGCCAGCAGCCAAGACGGAACGGGGGGCACAGATACGCAGTATTTT.

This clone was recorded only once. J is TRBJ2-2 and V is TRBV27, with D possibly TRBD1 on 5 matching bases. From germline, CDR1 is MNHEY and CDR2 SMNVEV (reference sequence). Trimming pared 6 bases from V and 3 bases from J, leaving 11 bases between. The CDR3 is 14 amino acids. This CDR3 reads CASRGRVYTGELFF. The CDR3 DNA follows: TGTGCCAGCAGGGGCAGGGTTTACACCGGGGAGCTGTTTTTT.

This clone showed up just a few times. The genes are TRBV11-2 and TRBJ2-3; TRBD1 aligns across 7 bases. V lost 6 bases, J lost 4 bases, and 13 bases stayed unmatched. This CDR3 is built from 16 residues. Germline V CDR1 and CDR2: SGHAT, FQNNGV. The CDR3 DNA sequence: TGTGCCAGCAGGTTACGGTCAGGGGGTATTGCAGATACGCAGTATTTT. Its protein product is CASRLRSGGIADTQYF.

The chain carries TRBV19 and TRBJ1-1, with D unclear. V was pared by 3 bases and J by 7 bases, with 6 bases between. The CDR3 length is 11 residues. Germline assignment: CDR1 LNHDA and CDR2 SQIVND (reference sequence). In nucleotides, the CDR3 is TGTGCCAGTAGTATTGGGAATGAAGCTTTCTTT. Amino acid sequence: CASSIGNEAFF.

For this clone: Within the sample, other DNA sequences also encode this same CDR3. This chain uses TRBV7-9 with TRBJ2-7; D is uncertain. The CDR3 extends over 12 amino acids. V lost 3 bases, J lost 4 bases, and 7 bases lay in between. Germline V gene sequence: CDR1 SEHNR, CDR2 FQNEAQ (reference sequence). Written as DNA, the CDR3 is TGTGCCAGCAGCTTGGGTAGATACGAGCAGTACTTC. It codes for CASSLGRYEQYF.

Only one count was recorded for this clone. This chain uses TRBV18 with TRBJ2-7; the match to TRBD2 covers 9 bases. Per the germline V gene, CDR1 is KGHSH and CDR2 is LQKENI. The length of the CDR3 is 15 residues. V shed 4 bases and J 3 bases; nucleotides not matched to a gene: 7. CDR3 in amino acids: CASSRSAGGLYEQYF. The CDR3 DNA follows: TGTGCCAGCTCACGGTCGGCGGGAGGGCTCTACGAGCAGTACTTC. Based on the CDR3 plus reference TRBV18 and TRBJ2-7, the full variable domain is NAGVMQNPRHLVRRRGQEARLRCSPMKGHSHVYWYRQLPEEGLKFMVYLQKENIIDESGMPKERFSAEFPKEGPSILRIQQVVRGDSAAYFCASSRSAGGLYEQYFGPGTRLTVT.

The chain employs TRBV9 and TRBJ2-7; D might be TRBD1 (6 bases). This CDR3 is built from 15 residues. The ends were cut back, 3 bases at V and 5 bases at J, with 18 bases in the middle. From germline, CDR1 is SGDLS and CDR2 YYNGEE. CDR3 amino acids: CASSAETGWFDEQYF. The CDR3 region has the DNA TGTGCCAGCAGCGCGGAGACAGGCTGGTTTGACGAGCAGTACTTC.

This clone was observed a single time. CDR3 in DNA: TGCGCCAGCAGCCAAGATGGCCATCAGCTAAATCAGCCCCAGCATTTT. Protein: CASSQDGHQLNQPQHF. J is TRBJ1-5 and V is TRBV4-1, with D unresolved. Germline lookup yields CDR1 MGHRA and CDR2 YSYEKL. V was clipped by 0 bases and J by 4 bases, with 13 bases between them. The CDR3 extends over 16 amino acids.

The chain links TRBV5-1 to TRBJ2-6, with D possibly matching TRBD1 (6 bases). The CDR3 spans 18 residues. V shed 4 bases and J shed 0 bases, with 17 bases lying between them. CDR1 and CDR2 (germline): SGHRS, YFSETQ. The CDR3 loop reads CASSNSPGQISGANVLTF. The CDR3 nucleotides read TGCGCCAGCAGCAACTCCCCAGGACAGATCTCTGGGGCCAACGTCCTGACTTTC. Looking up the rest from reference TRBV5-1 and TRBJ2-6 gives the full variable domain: KAGVTQTPRYLIKTRGQQVTLSCSPISGHRSVSWYQQTPGQGLQFLFEYFSETQRNKGNFPGRFSGRQFSNSRSEMNVSTLELGDSALYLCASSNSPGQISGANVLTFGAGSRLTVL.

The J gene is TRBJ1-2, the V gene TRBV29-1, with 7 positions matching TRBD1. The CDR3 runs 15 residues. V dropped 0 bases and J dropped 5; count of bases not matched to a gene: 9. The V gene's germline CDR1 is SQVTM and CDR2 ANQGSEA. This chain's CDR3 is CSVEDFGRGVYGYTF. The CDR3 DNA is TGCAGCGTTGAAGATTTTGGCAGGGGGGTTTATGGCTACACCTTC.

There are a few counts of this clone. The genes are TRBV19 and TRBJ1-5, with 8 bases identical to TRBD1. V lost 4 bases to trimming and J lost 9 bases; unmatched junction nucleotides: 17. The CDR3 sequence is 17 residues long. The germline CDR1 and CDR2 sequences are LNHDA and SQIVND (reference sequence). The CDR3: CASSKHPGQDPLGPQHF. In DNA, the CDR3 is TGTGCCAGTAGTAAACATCCGGGACAGGACCCCCTCGGGCCCCAGCATTTT. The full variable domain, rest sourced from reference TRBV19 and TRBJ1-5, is DGGITQSPKYLFRKEGQNVTLSCEQNLNHDAMYWYRQDPGQGLRLIYYSQIVNDFQKGDIAEGYSVSREKKESFPLTVTSAQKNPTAFYLCASSKHPGQDPLGPQHFGDGTRLSIL.

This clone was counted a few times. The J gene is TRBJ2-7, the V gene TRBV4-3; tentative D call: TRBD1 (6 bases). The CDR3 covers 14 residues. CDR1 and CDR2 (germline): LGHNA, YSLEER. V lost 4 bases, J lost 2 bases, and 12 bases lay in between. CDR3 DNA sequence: TGCGCCAGCAGCCCAGTGACAGGCACCTACGAGCAGTACTTC. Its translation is CASSPVTGTYEQYF.

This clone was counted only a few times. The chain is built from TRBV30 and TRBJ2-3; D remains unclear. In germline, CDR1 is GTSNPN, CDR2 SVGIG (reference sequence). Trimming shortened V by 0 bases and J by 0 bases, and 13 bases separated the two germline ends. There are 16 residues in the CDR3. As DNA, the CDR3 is TGTGCCTGGAGTGTACTGGCACTTAGCAGCACAGATACGCAGTATTTT. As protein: CAWSVLALSSTDTQYF.

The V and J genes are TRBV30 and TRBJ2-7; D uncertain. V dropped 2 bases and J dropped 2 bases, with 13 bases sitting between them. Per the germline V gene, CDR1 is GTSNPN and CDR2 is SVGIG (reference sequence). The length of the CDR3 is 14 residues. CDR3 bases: TGTGCCTGGAGTTCGCAGCCAGTCCCCTACGAGCAGTACTTC. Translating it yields CAWSSQPVPYEQYF.

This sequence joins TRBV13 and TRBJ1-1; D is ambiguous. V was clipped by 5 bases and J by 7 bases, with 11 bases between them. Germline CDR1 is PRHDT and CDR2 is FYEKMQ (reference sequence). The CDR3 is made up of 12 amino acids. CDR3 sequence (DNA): TGTGCCAGCAGCGCCGTCCAATTTGAAGCTTTCTTT. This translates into CASSAVQFEAFF.

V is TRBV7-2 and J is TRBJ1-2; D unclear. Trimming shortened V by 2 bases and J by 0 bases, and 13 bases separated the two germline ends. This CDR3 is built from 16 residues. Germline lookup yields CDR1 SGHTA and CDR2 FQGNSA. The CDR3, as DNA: TGTGCCAGCAGCTTAAATGGAGATCTCCCTAACTATGGCTACACCTTC. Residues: CASSLNGDLPNYGYTF.

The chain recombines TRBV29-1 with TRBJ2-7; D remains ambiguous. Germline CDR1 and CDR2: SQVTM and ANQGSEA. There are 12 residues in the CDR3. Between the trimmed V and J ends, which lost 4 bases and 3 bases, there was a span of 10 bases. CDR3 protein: CSVGMGGYEQYF. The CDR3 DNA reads TGCAGCGTTGGTATGGGCGGCTACGAGCAGTACTTC.

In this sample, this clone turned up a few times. This CDR3 reads CAIRGMLGYTF. DNA of the CDR3: TGTGCCATCAGGGGGATGCTTGGCTACACCTTC. The chain has TRBV10-3 and TRBJ1-2; no clear D gene. The CDR3 sequence is 11 residues long. Germline CDR1 ENHRY, CDR2 SYGVKD. V lost 6 bases to trimming and J lost 7 bases, with 9 bases between them.

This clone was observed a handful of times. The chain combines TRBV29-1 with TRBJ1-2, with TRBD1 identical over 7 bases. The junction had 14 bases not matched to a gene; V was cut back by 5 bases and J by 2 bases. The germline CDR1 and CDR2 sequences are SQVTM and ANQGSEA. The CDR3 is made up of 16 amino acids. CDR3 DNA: TGCAGCGTTCCTTACTCTGGACAGGAACCAAACTATGGCTACACCTTC. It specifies CSVPYSGQEPNYGYTF.

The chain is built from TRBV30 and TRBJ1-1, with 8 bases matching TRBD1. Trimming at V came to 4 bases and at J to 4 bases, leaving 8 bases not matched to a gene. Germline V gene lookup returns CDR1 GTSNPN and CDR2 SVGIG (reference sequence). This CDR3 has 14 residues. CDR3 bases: TGTGCCTGGACCCGGGGGGACAGGTTCACTGAAGCTTTCTTT. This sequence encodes CAWTRGDRFTEAFF.

CDR3 loop: CAWSSQHFDREETQYF. The CDR3 region has the DNA TGTGCCTGGAGTAGTCAACACTTTGACAGGGAAGAGACCCAGTACTTC. The chain is built from TRBV30 and TRBJ2-5; 7 positions match TRBD1. Germline V gives CDR1 GTSNPN, CDR2 SVGIG (reference sequence). Trimming removed 2 bases from V and 3 bases from J; junction bases left unmatched: 12. The CDR3 has 16 residues.

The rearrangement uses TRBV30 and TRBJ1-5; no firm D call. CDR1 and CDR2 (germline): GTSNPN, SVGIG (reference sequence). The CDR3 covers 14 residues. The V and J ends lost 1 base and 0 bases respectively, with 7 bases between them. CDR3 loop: CAWSGNSSNQPQHF. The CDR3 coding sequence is TGTGCCTGGAGTGGAAACAGTAGCAATCAGCCCCAGCATTTT.

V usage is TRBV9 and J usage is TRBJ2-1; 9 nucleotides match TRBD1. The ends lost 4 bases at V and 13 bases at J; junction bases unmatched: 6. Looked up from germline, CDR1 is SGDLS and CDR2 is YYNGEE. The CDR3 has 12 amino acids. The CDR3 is CASSSYRGLQFF. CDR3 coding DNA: TGTGCCAGCAGCAGCTACAGGGGGCTACAGTTCTTC.